The clone carrying this T cell receptor (beta chain) was counted a few times. Its antigen is currently unknown. The source of the sample is a study of blood T cells in healthy people across ages. Study-level results: It was the long-lived donors that had more naive CD4+ cells and higher diversity than aged donors.

The authors isolated at least 6.5 million PBMCs per sample. This CDR3 has 15 amino acids. V was cut by 8 bases and J by 4 bases, with 18 bases left in between. Per the germline V gene, CDR1 is MNHEY and CDR2 is SVGAGI. The authors ran a second PCR of roughly 6 to 11 cycles using a sample-barcoded 5' primer and a J-beta primer mix. TCRdb passed the 5' RACE reads through MiXCR, listing each CDR3 protein once. The table lists about 670,000 distinct CDR3 sequences, approximately 40% of them singletons. The rearrangement links TRBV6-5 to TRBJ2-1; maybe TRBD1 (5 bases). This receptor was obtained from an elderly man in good health. The specimen was blood. The CDR3 bases are TGTGCCAGCTCTGCCAGGGCAGGGCCTTACAATGAGCAGTTCTTC. Its protein is CASSARAGPYNEQFF.